This T cell receptor beta chain is from a study of neurological immune-mediated disorders. This clonotype was observed at least ten times. Its antigen is unknown. The method for making cDNA was 5'RACE, and it used 10-nucleotide random UMIs. TCRdb re-analysed the 5' RACE reads in MiXCR, keeping a single row per CDR3 protein. The sample consists of tens of thousands of distinct CDR3 sequences, roughly 13% of them appearing once. The study built unsorted libraries from 2 million PBMCs kept at -80 C. Findings of the study overall: The study found the most TCR clonal expansion in HTLV-1-associated myelopathy and the least in multiple sclerosis, below healthy controls.

Germline V CDR1 and CDR2: MNHEY, SVGAGI. CDR3 length: 16 residues. V was pared by 5 bases and J by 9 bases, with 20 bases between. The sample taken for sequencing was PBMCs. The origin of this receptor is a female donor in good health. The chain is built from TRBV6-5 and TRBJ1-6; TRBD1 might be the D (5 bases). CDR3 sequence reads: CASSGSDPGRSSPLHF. CDR3 nucleotide sequence: TGTGCCAGCAGTGGATCGGATCCAGGGAGGAGTTCACCCCTCCACTTT.